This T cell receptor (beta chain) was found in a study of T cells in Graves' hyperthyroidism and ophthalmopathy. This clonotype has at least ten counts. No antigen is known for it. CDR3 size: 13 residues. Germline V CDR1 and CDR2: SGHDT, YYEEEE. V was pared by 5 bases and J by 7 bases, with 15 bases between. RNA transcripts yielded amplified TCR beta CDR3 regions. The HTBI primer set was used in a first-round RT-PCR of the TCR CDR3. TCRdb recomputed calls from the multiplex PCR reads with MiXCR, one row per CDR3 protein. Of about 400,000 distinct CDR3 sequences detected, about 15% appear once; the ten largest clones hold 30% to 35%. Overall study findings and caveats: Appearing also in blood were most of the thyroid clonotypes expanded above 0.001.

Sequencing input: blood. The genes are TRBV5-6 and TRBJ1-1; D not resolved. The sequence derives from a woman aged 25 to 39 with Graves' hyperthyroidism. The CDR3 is CASSFGRRSEAFF. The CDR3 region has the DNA TGTGCCAGCAGTTTCGGACGTAGAAGTGAAGCTTTCTTT. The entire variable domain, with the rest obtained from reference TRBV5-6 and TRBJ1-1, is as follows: DAGVTQSPTHLIKTRGQQVTLRCSPKSGHDTVSWYQQALGQGPQFIFQYYEEEERQRGNFPDRFSGHQFPNYSSELNVNALLLGDSALYLCASSFGRRSEAFFGQGTRLTVV.